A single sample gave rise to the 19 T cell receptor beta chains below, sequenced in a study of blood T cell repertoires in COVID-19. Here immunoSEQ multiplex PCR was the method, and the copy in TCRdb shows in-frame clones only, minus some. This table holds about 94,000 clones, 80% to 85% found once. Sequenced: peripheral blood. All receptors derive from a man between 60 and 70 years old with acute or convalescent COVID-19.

CDR3 sequence reads: CASSLLSPTGYEEYEQYF. CDR3 nucleotides: TGTGCCAGCAGTCTATTGTCACCGACAGGGTATGAAGAATACGAGCAGTACTTC. The rearrangement joins TRBV27 to TRBJ2-7, with 7 bases lining up with TRBD1. The CDR3 is 18 amino acids. Germline V gene sequence: CDR1 MNHEY, CDR2 SMNVEV (reference sequence). J was trimmed by 4 bases and V by 5 bases; bases with no gene match: 20.

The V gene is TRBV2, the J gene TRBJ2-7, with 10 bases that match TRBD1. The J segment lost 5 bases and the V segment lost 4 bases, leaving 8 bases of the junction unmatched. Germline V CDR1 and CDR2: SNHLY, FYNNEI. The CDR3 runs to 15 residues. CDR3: CASSGRQGAKNEQYF. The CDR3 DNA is TGTGCCAGCAGTGGACGACAGGGGGCAAAAAACGAGCAGTACTTC.

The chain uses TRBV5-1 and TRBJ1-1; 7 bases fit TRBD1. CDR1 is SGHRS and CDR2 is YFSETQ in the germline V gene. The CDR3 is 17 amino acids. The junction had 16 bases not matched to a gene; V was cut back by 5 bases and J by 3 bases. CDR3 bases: TGCGCCAGCAGAAATTTGAACAGGGGAAGAGGAGACACTGAAGCTTTCTTT. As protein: CASRNLNRGRGDTEAFF.

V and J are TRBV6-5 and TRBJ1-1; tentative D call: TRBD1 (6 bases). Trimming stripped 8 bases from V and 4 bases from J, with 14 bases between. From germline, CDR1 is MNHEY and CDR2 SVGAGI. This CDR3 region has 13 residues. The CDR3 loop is CASFGQLGTEAFF. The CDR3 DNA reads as TGTGCCAGCTTTGGACAGCTAGGCACTGAAGCTTTCTTT.

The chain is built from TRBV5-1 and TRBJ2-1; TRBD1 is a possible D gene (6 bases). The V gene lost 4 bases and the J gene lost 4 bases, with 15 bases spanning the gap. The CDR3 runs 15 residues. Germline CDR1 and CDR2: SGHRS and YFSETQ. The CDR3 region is CASSPGHRPYNEQFF. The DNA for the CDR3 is TGCGCCAGCAGCCCGGGACATCGGCCATACAATGAGCAGTTCTTC.

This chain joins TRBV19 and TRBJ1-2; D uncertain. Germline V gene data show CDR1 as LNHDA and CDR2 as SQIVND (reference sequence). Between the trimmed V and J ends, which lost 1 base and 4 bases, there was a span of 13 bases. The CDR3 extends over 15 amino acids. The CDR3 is CASSIGRNFPYGYTF. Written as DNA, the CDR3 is TGTGCCAGTAGTATAGGCAGGAACTTCCCCTATGGCTACACCTTC.

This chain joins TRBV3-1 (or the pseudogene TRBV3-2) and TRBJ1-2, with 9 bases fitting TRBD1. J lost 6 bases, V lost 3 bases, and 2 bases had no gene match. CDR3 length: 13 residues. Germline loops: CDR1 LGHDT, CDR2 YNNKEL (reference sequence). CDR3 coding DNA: TGTGCCAGCAGCCATAGGACAGGGGATGGCTACACCTTC. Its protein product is CASSHRTGDGYTF.

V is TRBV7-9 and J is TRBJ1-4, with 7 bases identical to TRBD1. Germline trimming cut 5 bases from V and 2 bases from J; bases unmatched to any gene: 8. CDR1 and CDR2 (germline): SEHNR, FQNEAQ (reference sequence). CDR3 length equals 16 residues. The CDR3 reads CASSLTGQATNEKLFF. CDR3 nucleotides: TGTGCCAGCAGCCTCACCGGACAGGCCACTAATGAAAAACTGTTTTTT.

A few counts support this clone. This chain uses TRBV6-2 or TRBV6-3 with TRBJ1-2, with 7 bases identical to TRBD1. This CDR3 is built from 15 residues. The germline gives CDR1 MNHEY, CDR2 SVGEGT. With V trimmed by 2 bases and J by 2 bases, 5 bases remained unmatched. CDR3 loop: CASSYGSRGNYGYTF. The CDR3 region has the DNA TGTGCCAGCAGTTACGGGAGCAGGGGGAACTATGGCTACACCTTC.

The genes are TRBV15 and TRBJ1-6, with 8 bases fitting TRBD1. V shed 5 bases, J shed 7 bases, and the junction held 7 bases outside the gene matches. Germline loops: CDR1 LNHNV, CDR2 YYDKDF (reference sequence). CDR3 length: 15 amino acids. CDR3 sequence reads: CATSANRQGNSPLHF. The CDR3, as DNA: TGTGCCACCAGCGCCAATCGACAGGGGAATTCACCCCTCCACTTT.

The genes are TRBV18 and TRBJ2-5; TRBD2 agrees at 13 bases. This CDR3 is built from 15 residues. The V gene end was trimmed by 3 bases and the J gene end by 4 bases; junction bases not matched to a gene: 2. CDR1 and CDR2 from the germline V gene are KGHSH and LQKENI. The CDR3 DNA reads TGTGCCAGCTCACCCGGACTAGCGGGGGCAGAGACCCAGTACTTC. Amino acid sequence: CASSPGLAGAETQYF.

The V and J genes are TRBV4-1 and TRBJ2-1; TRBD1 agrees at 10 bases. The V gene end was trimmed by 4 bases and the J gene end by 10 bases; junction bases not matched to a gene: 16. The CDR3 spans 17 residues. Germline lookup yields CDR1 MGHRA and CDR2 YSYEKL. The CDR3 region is CASSPLPGTGASGEQFF. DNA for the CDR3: TGCGCCAGCAGCCCTTTGCCGGGGACAGGGGCCTCGGGGGAGCAGTTCTTC.

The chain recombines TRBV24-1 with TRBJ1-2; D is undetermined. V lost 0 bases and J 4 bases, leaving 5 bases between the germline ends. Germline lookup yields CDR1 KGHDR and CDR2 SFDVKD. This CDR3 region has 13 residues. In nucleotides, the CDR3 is TGTGCCACCAGTGATTTGGGCAGCTATGGCTACACCTTC. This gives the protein CATSDLGSYGYTF.

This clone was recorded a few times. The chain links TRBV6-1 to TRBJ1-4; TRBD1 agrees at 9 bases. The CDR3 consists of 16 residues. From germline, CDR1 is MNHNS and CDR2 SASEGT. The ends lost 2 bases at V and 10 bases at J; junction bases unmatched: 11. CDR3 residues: CASSELGGTGRGKLFF. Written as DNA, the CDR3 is TGTGCCAGCAGTGAATTGGGAGGGACAGGGAGGGGAAAACTGTTTTTT.

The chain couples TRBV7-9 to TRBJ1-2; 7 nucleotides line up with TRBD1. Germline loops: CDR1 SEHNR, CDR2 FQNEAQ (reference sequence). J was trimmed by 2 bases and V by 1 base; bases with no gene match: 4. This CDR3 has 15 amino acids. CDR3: CASSLVSGGNYGYTF. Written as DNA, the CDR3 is TGTGCCAGCAGCTTAGTTTCAGGGGGGAACTATGGCTACACCTTC.

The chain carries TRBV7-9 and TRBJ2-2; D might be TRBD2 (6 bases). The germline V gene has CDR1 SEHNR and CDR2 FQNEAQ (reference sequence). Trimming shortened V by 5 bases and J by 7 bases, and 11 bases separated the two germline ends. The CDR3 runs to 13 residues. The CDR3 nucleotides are TGTGCCAGCAGCCCGTGGAGGGACGGGGAGCTGTTTTTT. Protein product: CASSPWRDGELFF.

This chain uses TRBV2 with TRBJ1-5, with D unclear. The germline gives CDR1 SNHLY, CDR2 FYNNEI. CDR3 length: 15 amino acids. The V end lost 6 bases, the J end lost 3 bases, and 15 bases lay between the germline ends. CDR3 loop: CASRATWASNQPQHF. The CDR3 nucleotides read TGTGCCAGCAGGGCTACCTGGGCGTCCAATCAGCCCCAGCATTTT. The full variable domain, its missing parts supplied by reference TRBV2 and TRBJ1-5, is EPEVTQTPSHQVTQMGQEVILRCVPISNHLYFYWYRQILGQKVEFLVSFYNNEISEKSEIFDDQFSVERPDGSNFTLKIRSTKLEDSAMYFCASRATWASNQPQHFGDGTRLSIL.

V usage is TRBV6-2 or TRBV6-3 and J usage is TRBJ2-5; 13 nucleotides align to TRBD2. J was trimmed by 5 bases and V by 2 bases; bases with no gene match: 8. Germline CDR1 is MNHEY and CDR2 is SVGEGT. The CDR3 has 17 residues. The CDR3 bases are TGTGCCAGCAGTTACCCAACCCAGACTAGCGGGAGGGAGACCCAGTACTTC. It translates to CASSYPTQTSGRETQYF.

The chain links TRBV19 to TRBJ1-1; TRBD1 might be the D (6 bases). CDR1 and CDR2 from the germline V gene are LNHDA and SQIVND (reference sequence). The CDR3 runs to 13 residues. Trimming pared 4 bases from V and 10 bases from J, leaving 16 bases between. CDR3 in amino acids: CASSKNGGLGAFF. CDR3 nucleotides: TGTGCCAGTAGTAAGAACGGGGGGCTCGGAGCTTTCTTT.